This T cell receptor (beta chain) is from a study of T cells of healthy individuals. Between the trimmed V and J ends, which lost 2 bases and 4 bases, there was a span of 17 bases. CDR1 MNHEY and CDR2 SMNVEV come from the germline V gene (reference sequence). This CDR3 region has 17 residues. From the 5' RACE reads, TCRdb called clonotypes with MiXCR, one entry per CDR3 protein. Of about 53,000 distinct CDR3 sequences in the sample, approximately 15% are singletons; the top ten hold around 16%. V is TRBV27 and J is TRBJ2-2; tentatively, D is TRBD1 or TRBD2 (5 bases each). The TCR comes from a human donor in good health. CDR3 DNA: TGTGCCAGCAGTTTACAAAGAGGGACGGCGACCACCGGGGAGCTGTTTTTT. This codes for CASSLQRGTATTGELFF.